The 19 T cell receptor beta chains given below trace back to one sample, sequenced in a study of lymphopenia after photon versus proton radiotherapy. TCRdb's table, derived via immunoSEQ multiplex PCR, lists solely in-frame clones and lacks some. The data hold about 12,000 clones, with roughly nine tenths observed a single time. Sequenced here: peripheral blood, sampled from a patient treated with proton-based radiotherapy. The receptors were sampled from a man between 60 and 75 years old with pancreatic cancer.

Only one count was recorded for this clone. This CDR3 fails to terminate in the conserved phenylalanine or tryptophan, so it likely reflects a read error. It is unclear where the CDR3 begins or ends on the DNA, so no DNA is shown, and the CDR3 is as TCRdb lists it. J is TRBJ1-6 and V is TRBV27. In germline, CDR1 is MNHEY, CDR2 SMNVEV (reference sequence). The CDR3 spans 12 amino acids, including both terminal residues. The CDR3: CASSHPFRTAYL.

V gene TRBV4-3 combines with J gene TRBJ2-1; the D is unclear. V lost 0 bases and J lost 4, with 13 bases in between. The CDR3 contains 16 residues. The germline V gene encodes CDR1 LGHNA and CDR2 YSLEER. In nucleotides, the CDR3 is TGCGCCAGCAGCCAAGATGGCGGAGCATTTTACAATGAGCAGTTCTTC. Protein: CASSQDGGAFYNEQFF.

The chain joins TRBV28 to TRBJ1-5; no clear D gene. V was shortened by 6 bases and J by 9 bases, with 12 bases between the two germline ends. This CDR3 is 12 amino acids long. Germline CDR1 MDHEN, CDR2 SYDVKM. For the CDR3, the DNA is TGTGCCAGCAGCCCTGGCCCCAGGCCCCAGCATTTT. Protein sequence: CASSPGPRPQHF.

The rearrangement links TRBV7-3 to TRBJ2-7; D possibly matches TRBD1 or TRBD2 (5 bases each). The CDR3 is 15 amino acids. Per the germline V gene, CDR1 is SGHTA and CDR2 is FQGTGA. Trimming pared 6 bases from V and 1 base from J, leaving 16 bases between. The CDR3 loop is CASSPAGTGSYEQYF. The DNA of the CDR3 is TGTGCCAGCAGTCCCGCCGGGACGGGTTCCTACGAGCAGTACTTC.

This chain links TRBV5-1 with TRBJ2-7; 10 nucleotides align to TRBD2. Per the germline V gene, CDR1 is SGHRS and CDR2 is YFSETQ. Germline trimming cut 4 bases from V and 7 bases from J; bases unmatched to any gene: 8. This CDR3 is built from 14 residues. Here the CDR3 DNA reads TGCGCCAGCAGCGGGGGACTAGCGTATAGAGAGCAGTACTTC. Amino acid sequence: CASSGGLAYREQYF.

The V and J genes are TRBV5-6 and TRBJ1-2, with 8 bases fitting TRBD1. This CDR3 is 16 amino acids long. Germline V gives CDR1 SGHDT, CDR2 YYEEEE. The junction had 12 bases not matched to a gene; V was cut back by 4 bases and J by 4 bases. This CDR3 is CASSIGTGASSYGYTF. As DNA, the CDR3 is TGTGCCAGCAGCATTGGGACAGGCGCTTCGAGCTATGGCTACACCTTC.

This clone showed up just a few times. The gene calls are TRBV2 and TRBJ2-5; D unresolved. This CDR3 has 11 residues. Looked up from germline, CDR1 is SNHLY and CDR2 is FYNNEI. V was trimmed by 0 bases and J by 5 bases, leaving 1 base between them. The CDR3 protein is CASSEAETQYF. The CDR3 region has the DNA TGTGCCAGCAGTGAAGCCGAGACCCAGTACTTC.

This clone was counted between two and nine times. The chain's CDR3 is CASSFQSGTTRYEQYF. CDR3 coding DNA: TGTGCCAGCAGCTTTCAATCGGGGACTACGAGATACGAGCAGTACTTC. The chain couples TRBV5-6 to TRBJ2-7, with 7 bases that match TRBD2. V trimming: 2 bases; J trimming: 4 bases; junction bases outside the gene matches: 12. Germline CDR1 and CDR2: SGHDT and YYEEEE. This CDR3 is 16 amino acids long. The full variable domain, completed using reference TRBV5-6 and TRBJ2-7, is DAGVTQSPTHLIKTRGQQVTLRCSPKSGHDTVSWYQQALGQGPQFIFQYYEEEERQRGNFPDRFSGHQFPNYSSELNVNALLLGDSALYLCASSFQSGTTRYEQYFGPGTRLTVT.

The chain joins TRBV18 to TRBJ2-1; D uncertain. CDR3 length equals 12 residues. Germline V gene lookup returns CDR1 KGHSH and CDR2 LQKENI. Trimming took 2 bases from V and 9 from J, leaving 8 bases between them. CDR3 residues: CASSPMALEQFF. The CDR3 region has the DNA TGTGCCAGCTCACCAATGGCACTTGAGCAGTTCTTC.

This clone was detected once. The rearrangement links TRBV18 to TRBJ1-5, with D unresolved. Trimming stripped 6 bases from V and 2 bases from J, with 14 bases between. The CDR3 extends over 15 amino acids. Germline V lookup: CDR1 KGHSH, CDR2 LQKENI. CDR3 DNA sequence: TGTGCCAGCTCTCTAGAACAAGTGGGCAATCAGCCCCAGCATTTT. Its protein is CASSLEQVGNQPQHF.

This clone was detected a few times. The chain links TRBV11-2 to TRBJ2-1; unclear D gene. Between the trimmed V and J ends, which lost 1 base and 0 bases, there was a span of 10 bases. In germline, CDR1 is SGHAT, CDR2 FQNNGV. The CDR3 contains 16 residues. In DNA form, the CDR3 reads TGTGCCAGCAGCTTAGTATTCACACTCTCCTACAATGAGCAGTTCTTC. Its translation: CASSLVFTLSYNEQFF. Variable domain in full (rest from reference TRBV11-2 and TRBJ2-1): EAGVAQSPRYKIIEKRQSVAFWCNPISGHATLYWYQQILGQGPKLLIQFQNNGVVDDSQLPKDRFSAERLKGVDSTLKIQPAKLEDSAVYLCASSLVFTLSYNEQFFGPGTRLTVL.

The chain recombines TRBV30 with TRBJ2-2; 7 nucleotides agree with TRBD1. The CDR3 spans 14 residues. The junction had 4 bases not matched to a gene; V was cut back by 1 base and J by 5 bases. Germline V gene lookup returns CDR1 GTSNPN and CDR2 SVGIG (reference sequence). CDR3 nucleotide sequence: TGTGCCTGGAGTGGCCGACAGGGTACCGGGGAGCTGTTTTTT. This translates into CAWSGRQGTGELFF.

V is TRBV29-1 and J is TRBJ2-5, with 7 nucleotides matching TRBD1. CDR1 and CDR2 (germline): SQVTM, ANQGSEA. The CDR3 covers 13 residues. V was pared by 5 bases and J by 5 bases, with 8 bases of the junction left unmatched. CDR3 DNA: TGCAGCGTTATGAGGGGGCGCGCGGAGACCCAGTACTTC. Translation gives CSVMRGRAETQYF.

As DNA, the CDR3 is TGTGCCATCAGCTATGACAGCGGGAGCGATACGCAGTATTTT. This sequence encodes CAISYDSGSDTQYF. The V and J genes are TRBV10-3 and TRBJ2-3, with 8 bases aligning to TRBD2. This CDR3 is built from 14 residues. Germline V gives CDR1 ENHRY, CDR2 SYGVKD. Trimming took 6 bases from V and 6 from J; bases not matched to a gene: 8.

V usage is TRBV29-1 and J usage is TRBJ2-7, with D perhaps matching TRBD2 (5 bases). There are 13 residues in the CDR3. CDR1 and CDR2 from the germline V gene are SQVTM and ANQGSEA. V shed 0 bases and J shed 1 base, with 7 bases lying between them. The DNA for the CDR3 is TGCAGCGTTGAAGATCGGGGATCCTACGAGCAGTACTTC. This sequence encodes CSVEDRGSYEQYF.

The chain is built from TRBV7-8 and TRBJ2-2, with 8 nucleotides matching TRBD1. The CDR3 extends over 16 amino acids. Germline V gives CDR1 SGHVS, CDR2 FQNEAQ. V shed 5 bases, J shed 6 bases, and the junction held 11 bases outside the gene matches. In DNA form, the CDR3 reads TGTGCCAGCAGCGGGCGACAGGGGTGGGACCCCGGGGAGCTGTTTTTT. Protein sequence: CASSGRQGWDPGELFF. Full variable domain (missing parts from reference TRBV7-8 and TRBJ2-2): GAGVSQSPRYKVAKRGQDVALRCDPISGHVSLFWYQQALGQGPEFLTYFQNEAQLDKSGLPSDRFFAERPEGSVSTLKIQRTQQEDSAVYLCASSGRQGWDPGELFFGEGSRLTVL.

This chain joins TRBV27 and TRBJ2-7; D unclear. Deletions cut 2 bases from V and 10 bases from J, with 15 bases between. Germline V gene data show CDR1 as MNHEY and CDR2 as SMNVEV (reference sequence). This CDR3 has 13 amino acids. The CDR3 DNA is TGTGCCAGCAGTTTAATGTACAGTGCATCCCAGTACTTC. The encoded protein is CASSLMYSASQYF.

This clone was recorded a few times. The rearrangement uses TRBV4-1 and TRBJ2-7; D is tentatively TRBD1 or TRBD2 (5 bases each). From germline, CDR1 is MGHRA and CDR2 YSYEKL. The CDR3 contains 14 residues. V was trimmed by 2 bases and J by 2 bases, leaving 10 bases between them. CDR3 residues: CASSQNRDPYEQYF. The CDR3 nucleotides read TGCGCCAGCAGCCAAAACCGGGACCCCTACGAGCAGTACTTC.

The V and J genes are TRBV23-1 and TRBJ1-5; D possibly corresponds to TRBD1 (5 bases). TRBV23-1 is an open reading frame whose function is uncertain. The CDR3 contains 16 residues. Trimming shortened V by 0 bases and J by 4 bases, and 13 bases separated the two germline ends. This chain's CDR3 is CASSQSPQDKNQPQHF. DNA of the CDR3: TGCGCCAGCAGTCAATCGCCCCAGGACAAAAATCAGCCCCAGCATTTT.